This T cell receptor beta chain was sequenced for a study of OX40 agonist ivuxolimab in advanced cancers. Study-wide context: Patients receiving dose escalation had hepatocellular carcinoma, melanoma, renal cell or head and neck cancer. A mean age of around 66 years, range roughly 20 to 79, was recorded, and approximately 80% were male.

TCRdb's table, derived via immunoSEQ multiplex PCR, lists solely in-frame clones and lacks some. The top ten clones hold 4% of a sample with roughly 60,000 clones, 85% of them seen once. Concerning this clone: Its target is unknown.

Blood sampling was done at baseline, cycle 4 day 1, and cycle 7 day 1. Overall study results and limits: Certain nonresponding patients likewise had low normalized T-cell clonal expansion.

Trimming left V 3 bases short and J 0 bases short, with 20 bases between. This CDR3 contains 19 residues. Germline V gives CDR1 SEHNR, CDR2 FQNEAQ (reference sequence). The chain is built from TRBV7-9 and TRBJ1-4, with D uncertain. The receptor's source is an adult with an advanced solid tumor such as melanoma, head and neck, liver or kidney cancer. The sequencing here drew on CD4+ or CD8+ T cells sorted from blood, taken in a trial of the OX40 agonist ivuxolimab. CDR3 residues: CASSFRALARAATNEKLFF. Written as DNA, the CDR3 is TGTGCCAGCAGCTTTCGGGCCCTAGCTCGTGCGGCAACTAATGAAAAACTGTTTTTT.